A selection of T cell receptor beta chains follows, all from one sample in a study of vaccination effects on CD4 cells after COVID-19. These receptors have no known antigen. The method was immunoSEQ multiplex PCR; TCRdb's version includes in-frame clones alone and lacks a portion of them. Here the sample spans 66,000 or so clones, roughly 74% being singletons. The sequencing used CD4+ T cells from PBMCs cultured without peptide, collected after COVID-19 vaccination. These receptors all stem from a human donor who received a COVID-19 vaccine. Both conserved end residues are part of each CDR3. Each record gives: CDR3 protein, CDR3 DNA, clone size, V gene, D gene, J gene. A D gene is named only where the DNA matches it firmly. A row's size may be missing; if present it is once, few, many or a size class.

CDR3aa: CASSQGSGPGRTNYGYTF
CDR3nt: TGCGCCAGCAGCCAAGGCTCTGGCCCGGGACGGACTAACTATGGCTACACCTTC
abundance: NA
v_gene: TRBV4-1
d_gene: NA
j_gene: TRBJ1-2

CDR3aa: CASQTGLVMPDTQYF
CDR3nt: TGCGCCAGCCAGACGGGGCTAGTTATGCCAGATACGCAGTATTTT
abundance: NA
v_gene: TRBV5-1
d_gene: NA
j_gene: TRBJ2-3

CDR3aa: CASSIAASTDTQYF
CDR3nt: TGTGCCAGTAGTATCGCAGCTAGCACAGATACGCAGTATTTT
abundance: NA
v_gene: TRBV19
d_gene: NA
j_gene: TRBJ2-3

CDR3aa: CASSEVTSQETQYF
CDR3nt: TGTGCCAGCAGTGAAGTAACTAGCCAAGAGACCCAGTACTTC
abundance: NA
v_gene: TRBV2
d_gene: NA
j_gene: TRBJ2-5

CDR3aa: CASSLVSAGLSTGELFF
CDR3nt: TGCGCCAGCAGCTTGGTGTCAGCGGGGTTAAGCACCGGGGAGCTGTTTTTT
abundance: NA
v_gene: TRBV5-1
d_gene: TRBD2
j_gene: TRBJ2-2

CDR3aa: CASIPWATNEKLFF
CDR3nt: TGTGCCAGCATACCGTGGGCAACTAATGAAAAACTGTTTTTT
abundance: NA
v_gene: TRBV2
d_gene: NA
j_gene: TRBJ1-4

CDR3aa: CASSPSQGTGGEKLFF
CDR3nt: TGTGCCAGCTCACCATCCCAGGGGACAGGTGGTGAAAAACTGTTTTTT
abundance: NA
v_gene: TRBV18
d_gene: TRBD1
j_gene: TRBJ1-4

CDR3aa: CASLNRGGTEAFF
CDR3nt: TGTGCCAGCCTAAATCGGGGAGGCACTGAAGCTTTCTTT
abundance: once
v_gene: TRBV28
d_gene: NA
j_gene: TRBJ1-1

CDR3aa: CASSLDGTKNIQYF
CDR3nt: TGTGCCAGCAGTTTGGACGGAACCAAAAACATTCAGTACTTC
abundance: NA
v_gene: TRBV28
d_gene: NA
j_gene: TRBJ2-4

CDR3aa: CASSRDSGFPYNEQFF
CDR3nt: TGTGCCAGTAGTAGGGACTCGGGGTTTCCCTACAATGAGCAGTTCTTC
abundance: NA
v_gene: TRBV19
d_gene: NA
j_gene: TRBJ2-1

CDR3aa: CASSRNVGQPQHF
CDR3nt: TGTGCCAGCAGTAGAAACGTGGGTCAGCCCCAGCATTTT
abundance: NA
v_gene: TRBV6-2/TRBV6-3
d_gene: NA
j_gene: TRBJ1-5

CDR3aa: CASSDLVTTDTQYF
CDR3nt: TGCGCCAGCAGTGACCTGGTAACCACAGATACGCAGTATTTT
abundance: NA
v_gene: TRBV5-1
d_gene: NA
j_gene: TRBJ2-3

CDR3aa: CASSPPMIATYNEQFF
CDR3nt: TGTGCCAGCTCACCACCGATGATAGCTACCTACAATGAGCAGTTCTTC
abundance: NA
v_gene: TRBV18
d_gene: NA
j_gene: TRBJ2-1

CDR3aa: CASSLRQGIETQYF
CDR3nt: TGTGCCAGCAGCCTCCGACAGGGGATTGAGACCCAGTACTTC
abundance: NA
v_gene: TRBV5-4
d_gene: TRBD1
j_gene: TRBJ2-5

CDR3aa: CASSLHSSGFTEAFF
CDR3nt: TGTGCCAGCAGCTTACACTCTTCAGGGTTCACTGAAGCTTTCTTT
abundance: few
v_gene: TRBV7-3
d_gene: NA
j_gene: TRBJ1-1

CDR3aa: CASSLALAGPDNEQFF
CDR3nt: TGTGCCAGCAGCTTGGCACTAGCGGGGCCGGACAATGAGCAGTTCTTC
abundance: NA
v_gene: TRBV5-4
d_gene: TRBD2
j_gene: TRBJ2-1

CDR3aa: CASSHPTGPVHGYTF
CDR3nt: TGTGCCAGCAGCCACCCTACTGGTCCGGTGCATGGCTACACCTTC
abundance: NA
v_gene: TRBV3-1/TRBV3-2
d_gene: NA
j_gene: TRBJ1-2

CDR3aa: CASSQHPTGGIGYTF
CDR3nt: TGTGCCAGCAGCCAGCACCCGACAGGGGGCATTGGCTACACCTTC
abundance: few
v_gene: TRBV11-2
d_gene: TRBD1
j_gene: TRBJ1-2

CDR3aa: CASSGTGGEFSGNTIYF
CDR3nt: TGTGCCAGCAGCGGCACAGGGGGTGAATTCTCTGGAAACACCATATATTTT
abundance: NA
v_gene: TRBV9
d_gene: TRBD1
j_gene: TRBJ1-3

CDR3aa: CAISLGGAGETQYF
CDR3nt: TGTGCCATCAGTTTGGGGGGGGCTGGGGAGACCCAGTACTTC
abundance: NA
v_gene: TRBV10-3
d_gene: NA
j_gene: TRBJ2-5

CDR3aa: CASSLARTGRNTEAFF
CDR3nt: TGTGCCAGCAGCTTAGCGAGGACAGGCCGCAACACTGAAGCTTTCTTT
abundance: NA
v_gene: TRBV7-8
d_gene: TRBD1
j_gene: TRBJ1-1

CDR3aa: CASSEARQYQETQYF
CDR3nt: TGTGCCAGCAGTGAAGCACGGCAGTACCAAGAGACCCAGTACTTC
abundance: NA
v_gene: TRBV2
d_gene: NA
j_gene: TRBJ2-5

CDR3aa: CASSKGQLPTDTQYF
CDR3nt: TGTGCCAGTAGTAAAGGACAGCTTCCGACAGATACGCAGTATTTT
abundance: once
v_gene: TRBV19
d_gene: NA
j_gene: TRBJ2-3

CDR3aa: CASSSRLARSTDTQYF
CDR3nt: TGTGCCAGCAGCTCCAGACTAGCGCGGAGCACAGATACGCAGTATTTT
abundance: NA
v_gene: TRBV5-6
d_gene: TRBD2
j_gene: TRBJ2-3

CDR3aa: CASSQRGTGESLAFF
CDR3nt: TGTGCCAGCAGCCAACGTGGGACAGGGGAATCGTTGGCTTTCTTT
abundance: once
v_gene: TRBV3-1/TRBV3-2
d_gene: TRBD1
j_gene: TRBJ1-1

CDR3aa: CASSPRESGAADTQYF
CDR3nt: TGCGCCAGCAGCCCTCGGGAAAGCGGGGCTGCTGATACGCAGTATTTT
abundance: NA
v_gene: TRBV4-1
d_gene: TRBD2
j_gene: TRBJ2-3

CDR3aa: CASSPDNENQPQHF
CDR3nt: TGTGCCAGCAGCCCCGACAACGAGAATCAGCCCCAGCATTTT
abundance: few
v_gene: TRBV4-2
d_gene: NA
j_gene: TRBJ1-5

CDR3aa: CASSLRGVYQETQYF
CDR3nt: TGTGCCAGCAGCTTGAGGGGGGTGTACCAAGAGACCCAGTACTTC
abundance: few
v_gene: TRBV11-2
d_gene: NA
j_gene: TRBJ2-5

CDR3aa: CASSPPAIYGYTF
CDR3nt: TGTGCCAGCTCACCACCGGCCATCTATGGCTACACCTTC
abundance: NA
v_gene: TRBV18
d_gene: NA
j_gene: TRBJ1-2

CDR3aa: CATGSFGQGPSNSPLHF
CDR3nt: TGTGCCACCGGCTCTTTTGGACAGGGCCCGTCGAATTCACCCCTCCACTTT
abundance: once
v_gene: TRBV10-3
d_gene: TRBD1
j_gene: TRBJ1-6

CDR3aa: CASSRPGAEGYTF
CDR3nt: TGTGCCAGTAGTCGGCCAGGGGCCGAAGGCTACACCTTC
abundance: NA
v_gene: TRBV19
d_gene: NA
j_gene: TRBJ1-2

CDR3aa: CASSTGTGGFSLHF
CDR3nt: TGTGCCAGCAGTACCGGGACAGGGGGGTTCTCCCTCCACTTT
abundance: few
v_gene: TRBV2
d_gene: TRBD1
j_gene: TRBJ1-6

CDR3aa: CASSVGGANSDTQYF
CDR3nt: TGCGCCAGCAGCGTCGGGGGGGCAAATTCAGATACGCAGTATTTT
abundance: NA
v_gene: TRBV5-1
d_gene: TRBD2
j_gene: TRBJ2-3